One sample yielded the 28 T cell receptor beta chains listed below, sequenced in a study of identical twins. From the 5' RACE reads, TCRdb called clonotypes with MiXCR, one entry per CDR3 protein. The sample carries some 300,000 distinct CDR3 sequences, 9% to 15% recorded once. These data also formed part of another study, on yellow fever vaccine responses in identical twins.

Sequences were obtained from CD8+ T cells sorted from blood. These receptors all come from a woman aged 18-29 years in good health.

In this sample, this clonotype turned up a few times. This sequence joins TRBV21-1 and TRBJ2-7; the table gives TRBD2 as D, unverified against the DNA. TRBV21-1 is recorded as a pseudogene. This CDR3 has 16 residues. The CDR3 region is CASSKDVAGNPYEQYV. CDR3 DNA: TGTGCCAGCAGCAAAGATGTAGCGGGGAATCCCTACGAGCAGTACGTC.

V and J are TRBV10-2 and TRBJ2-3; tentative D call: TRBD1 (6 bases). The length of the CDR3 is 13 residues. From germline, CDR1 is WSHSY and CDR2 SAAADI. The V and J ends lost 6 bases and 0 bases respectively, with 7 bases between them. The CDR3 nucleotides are TGCGCCAGCAGACAGGGTAGCACAGATACGCAGTATTTT. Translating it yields CASRQGSTDTQYF.

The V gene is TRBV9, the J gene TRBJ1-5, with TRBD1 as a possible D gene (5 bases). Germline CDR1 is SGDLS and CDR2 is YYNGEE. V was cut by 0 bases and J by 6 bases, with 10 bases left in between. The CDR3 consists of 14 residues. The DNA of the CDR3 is TGTGCCAGCAGCGTAGGGGGGAAAGGTCAGCCCCAGCATTTT. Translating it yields CASSVGGKGQPQHF.

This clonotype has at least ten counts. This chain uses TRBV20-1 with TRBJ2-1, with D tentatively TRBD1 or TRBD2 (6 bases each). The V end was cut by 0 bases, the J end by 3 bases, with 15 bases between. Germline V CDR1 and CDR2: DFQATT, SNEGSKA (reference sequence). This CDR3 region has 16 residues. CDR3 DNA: TGCAGTGCTAGAGATACGGTTAGGGGGGACTACAATGAGCAGTTCTTC. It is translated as CSARDTVRGDYNEQFF.

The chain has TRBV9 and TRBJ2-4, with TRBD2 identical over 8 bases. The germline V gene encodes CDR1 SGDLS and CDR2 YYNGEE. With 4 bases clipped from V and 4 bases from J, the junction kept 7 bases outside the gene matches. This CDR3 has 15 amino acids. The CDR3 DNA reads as TGTGCCAGCAGCCCCTCGTCGGGGGGGAAAAACATTCAGTACTTC. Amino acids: CASSPSSGGKNIQYF.

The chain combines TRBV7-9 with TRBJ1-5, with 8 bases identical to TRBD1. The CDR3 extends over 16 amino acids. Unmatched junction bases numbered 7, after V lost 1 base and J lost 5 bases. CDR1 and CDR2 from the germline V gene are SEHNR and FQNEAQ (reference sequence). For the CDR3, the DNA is TGTGCCAGCAGCTTAGGTCCAGGGGGCATGGATCAGCCCCAGCATTTT. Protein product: CASSLGPGGMDQPQHF.

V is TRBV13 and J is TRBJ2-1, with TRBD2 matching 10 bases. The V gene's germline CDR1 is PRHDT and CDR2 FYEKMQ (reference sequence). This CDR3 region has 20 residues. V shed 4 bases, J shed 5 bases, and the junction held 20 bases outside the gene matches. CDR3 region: CASSSILGGGLAGADNEQFF. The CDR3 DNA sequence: TGTGCCAGCAGCTCAATCCTAGGGGGGGGGCTAGCGGGAGCCGACAATGAGCAGTTCTTC.

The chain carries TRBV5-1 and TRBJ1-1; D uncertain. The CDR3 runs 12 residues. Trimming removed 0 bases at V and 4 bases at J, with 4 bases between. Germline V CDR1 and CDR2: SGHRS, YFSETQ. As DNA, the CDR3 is TGCGCCAGCAGCTTGGATGGCACTGAAGCTTTCTTT. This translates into CASSLDGTEAFF.

DNA of the CDR3: TGTGCCAGCAGCCAAGATATCCAGGGCTACGAGCAGTACGTC. Translation gives CASSQDIQGYEQYV. The chain is built from TRBV3-1 and TRBJ2-7; D perhaps matches TRBD1 (5 bases). Germline V CDR1 and CDR2: LGHDT, YNNKEL (reference sequence). V was pared by 0 bases and J by 3 bases, with 9 bases between. This CDR3 spans 14 amino acids.

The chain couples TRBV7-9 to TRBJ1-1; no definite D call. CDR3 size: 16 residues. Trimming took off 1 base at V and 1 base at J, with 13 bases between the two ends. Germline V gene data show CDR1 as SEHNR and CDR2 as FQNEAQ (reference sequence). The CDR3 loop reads CASSLDLRTGNTEAFF. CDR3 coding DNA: TGTGCCAGCAGCTTAGATCTCCGGACGGGGAACACTGAAGCTTTCTTT.

The CDR3 bases are TGTGCCAGCAGCCCTCCGGGACTAGCGACCGGGGAGCTGTTTTTT. Translation: CASSPPGLATGELFF. This sequence joins TRBV7-9 and TRBJ2-2, with 10 bases fitting TRBD2. J gave up 5 bases and V 5 bases, and 5 bases lay outside the gene matches. CDR1 is SEHNR, CDR2 FQNEAQ, per germline (reference sequence). This CDR3 contains 15 residues.

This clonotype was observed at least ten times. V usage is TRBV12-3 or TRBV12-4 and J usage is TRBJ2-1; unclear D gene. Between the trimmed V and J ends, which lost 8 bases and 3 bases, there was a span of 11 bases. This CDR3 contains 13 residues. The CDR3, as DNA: TGTGCCAGCCAACCTGGGCTCTACAATGAGCAGTTCTTC. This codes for CASQPGLYNEQFF.

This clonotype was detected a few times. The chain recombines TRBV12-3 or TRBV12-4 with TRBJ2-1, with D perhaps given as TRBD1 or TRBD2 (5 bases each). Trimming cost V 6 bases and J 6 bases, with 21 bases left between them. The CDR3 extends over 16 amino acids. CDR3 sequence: CASSPPGLMGTNEQFF. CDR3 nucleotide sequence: TGTGCCAGCAGCCCACCCGGACTGATGGGGACCAATGAGCAGTTCTTC.

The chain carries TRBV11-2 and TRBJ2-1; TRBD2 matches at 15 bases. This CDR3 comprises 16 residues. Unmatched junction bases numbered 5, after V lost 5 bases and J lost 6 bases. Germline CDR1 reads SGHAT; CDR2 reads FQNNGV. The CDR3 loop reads CASSPGTSGRSNEQFF. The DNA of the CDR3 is TGTGCCAGCAGCCCTGGGACTAGCGGGAGGAGCAATGAGCAGTTCTTC.

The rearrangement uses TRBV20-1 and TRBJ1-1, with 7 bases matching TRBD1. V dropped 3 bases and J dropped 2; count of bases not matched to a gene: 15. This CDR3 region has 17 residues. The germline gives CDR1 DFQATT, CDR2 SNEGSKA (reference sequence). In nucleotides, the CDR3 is TGCAGTGCTAGCGGCTTTACACAGGGGAACCTCAACACTGAAGCTTTCTTT. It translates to CSASGFTQGNLNTEAFF.

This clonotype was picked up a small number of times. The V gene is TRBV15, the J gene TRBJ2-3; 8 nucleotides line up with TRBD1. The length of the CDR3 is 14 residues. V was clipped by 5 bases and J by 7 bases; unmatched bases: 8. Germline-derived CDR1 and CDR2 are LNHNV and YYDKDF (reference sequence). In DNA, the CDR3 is TGTGCCACCAGCTCCCGCACAGGGGGAAATACGCAGTATTTT. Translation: CATSSRTGGNTQYF.

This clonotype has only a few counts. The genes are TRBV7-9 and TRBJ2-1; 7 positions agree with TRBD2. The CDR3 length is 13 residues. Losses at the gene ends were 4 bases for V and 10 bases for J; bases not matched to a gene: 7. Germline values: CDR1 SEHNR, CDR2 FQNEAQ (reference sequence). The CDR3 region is CASSSLAAGEQFF. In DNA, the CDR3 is TGTGCCAGCAGCTCCCTAGCGGCAGGGGAGCAGTTCTTC.

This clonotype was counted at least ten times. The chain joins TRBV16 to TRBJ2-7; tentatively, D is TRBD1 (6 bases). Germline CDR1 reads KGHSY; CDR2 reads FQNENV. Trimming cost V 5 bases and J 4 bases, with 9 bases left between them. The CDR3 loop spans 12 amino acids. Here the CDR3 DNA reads TGTGCCAGCAGCAGTACAGGGTACGAGCAGTACGTC. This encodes CASSSTGYEQYV.

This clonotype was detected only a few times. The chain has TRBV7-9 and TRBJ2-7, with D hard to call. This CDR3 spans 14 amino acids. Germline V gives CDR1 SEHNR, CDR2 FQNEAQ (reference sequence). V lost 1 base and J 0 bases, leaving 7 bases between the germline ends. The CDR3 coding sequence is TGTGCCAGCAGCTTAGAACTAAGCTCCTACGAGCAGTACTTC. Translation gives CASSLELSSYEQYF.

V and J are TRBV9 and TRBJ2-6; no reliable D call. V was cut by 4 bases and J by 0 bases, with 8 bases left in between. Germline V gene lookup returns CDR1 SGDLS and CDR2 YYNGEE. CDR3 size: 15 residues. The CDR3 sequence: CASSRAISGANVLTF. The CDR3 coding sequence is TGTGCCAGCAGCAGGGCCATCTCTGGGGCCAACGTCCTGACTTTC.

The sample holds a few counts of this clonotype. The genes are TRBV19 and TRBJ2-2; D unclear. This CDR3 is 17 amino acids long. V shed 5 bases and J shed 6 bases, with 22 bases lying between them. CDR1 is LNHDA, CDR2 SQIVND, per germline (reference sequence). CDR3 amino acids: CASSFGSEFKKAGELFF. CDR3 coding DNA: TGTGCCAGTAGTTTTGGCAGCGAGTTTAAGAAAGCCGGGGAGCTGTTTTTT.

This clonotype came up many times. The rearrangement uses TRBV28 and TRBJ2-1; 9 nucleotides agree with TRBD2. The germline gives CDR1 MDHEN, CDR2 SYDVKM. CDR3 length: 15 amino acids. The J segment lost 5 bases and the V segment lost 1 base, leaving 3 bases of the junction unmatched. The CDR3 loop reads CASSLLAGGNNEQFF. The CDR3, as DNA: TGTGCCAGCAGTTTATTGGCGGGAGGGAACAATGAGCAGTTCTTC.

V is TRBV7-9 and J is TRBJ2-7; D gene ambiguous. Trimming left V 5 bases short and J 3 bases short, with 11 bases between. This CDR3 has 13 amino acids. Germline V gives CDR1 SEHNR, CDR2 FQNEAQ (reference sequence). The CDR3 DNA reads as TGTGCCAGCAGCCCAGAGGCTATCTACGAGCAGTACTTC. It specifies CASSPEAIYEQYF.

The CDR3, as DNA: TGTGCCAGCAGCCTGGCAGCTCCCACGGGGGCCTACGAGCAGTACTTC. Its translation is CASSLAAPTGAYEQYF. The rearrangement joins TRBV5-8 to TRBJ2-7; weak D call: TRBD2 (6 bases). From germline, CDR1 is SGHTS and CDR2 YDEGEE. The V gene lost 4 bases and the J gene lost 2 bases, with 19 bases spanning the gap. This CDR3 region has 16 residues.

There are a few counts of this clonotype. In DNA, the CDR3 is TGTGCCAGCACCGTGAGGACCCTAGGATCCTACGAGCAGTACTTC. Encoded protein: CASTVRTLGSYEQYF. The chain combines TRBV11-2 with TRBJ2-7; D is unresolved. Germline V gene data show CDR1 as SGHAT and CDR2 as FQNNGV. The CDR3 totals 15 residues. Trimming removed 7 bases at V and 1 base at J, with 17 bases between.

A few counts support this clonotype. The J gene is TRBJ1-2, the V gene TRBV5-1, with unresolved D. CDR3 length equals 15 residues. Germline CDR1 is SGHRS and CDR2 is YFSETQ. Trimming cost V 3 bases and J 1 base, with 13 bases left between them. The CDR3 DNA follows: TGCGCCAGCAGCTCTGACGGAAGCTTTAACTATGGCTACACCTTC. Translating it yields CASSSDGSFNYGYTF.

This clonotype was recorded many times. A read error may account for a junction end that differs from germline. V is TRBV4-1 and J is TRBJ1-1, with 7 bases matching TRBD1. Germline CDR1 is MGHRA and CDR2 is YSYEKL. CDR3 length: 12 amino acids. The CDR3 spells CASSQGDTEAFF. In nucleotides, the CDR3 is TGTGCCAGCAGTCAGGGGGACACTGAAGCTTTCTTT.

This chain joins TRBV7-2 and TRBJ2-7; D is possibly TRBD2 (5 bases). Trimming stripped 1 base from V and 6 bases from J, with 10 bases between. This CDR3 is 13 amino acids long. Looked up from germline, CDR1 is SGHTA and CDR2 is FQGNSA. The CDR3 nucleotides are TGTGCCAGCAGCTTAGGAGCTGGAGGCGAGCAGTACGTC. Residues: CASSLGAGGEQYV.